The 21 T cell receptor beta chains presented below share a single source sample, sequenced in a study of shared clonotypes between healthy human individuals. Method: immunoSEQ multiplex PCR; TCRdb's copy keeps in-frame clones and lacks some. The sample has approximately 2,300,000 clones; about nine tenths are singletons. Sequencing was done on a sample of naive CD4+ T cells from PBMCs. The subset here: CD45RA+ positively selected. All receptors derive from a young man in good health. Some clones in this sample may be carry-over from other donors' samples.

In its sample, this clone was seen a few times. The chain joins TRBV15 to TRBJ1-1; 9 nucleotides match TRBD1. This CDR3 comprises 17 residues. Germline V gene lookup returns CDR1 LNHNV and CDR2 YYDKDF (reference sequence). Trimming took 2 bases from V and 3 from J; bases not matched to a gene: 10. The CDR3 is CATSRPPGQGMDTEAFF. CDR3 coding DNA: TGTGCCACCAGCAGACCACCGGGACAGGGTATGGACACTGAAGCTTTCTTT.

The chain combines TRBV6-5 with TRBJ1-2; no clear D. Trimming left V 2 bases short and J 7 bases short, with 17 bases between. This CDR3 comprises 15 residues. Germline V lookup: CDR1 MNHEY, CDR2 SVGAGI. The DNA of the CDR3 is TGTGCCAGCAGTTACACGGCGACCATAGGGCTTGGCTACACCTTC. Translating it yields CASSYTATIGLGYTF.

This rearrangement joins TRBV5-8 to TRBJ2-7; D perhaps matches TRBD2 (6 bases). Trimming took off 0 bases at V and 4 bases at J, with 14 bases between the two ends. CDR1 is SGHTS, CDR2 YDEGEE, per germline. The CDR3 runs 15 residues. Here the CDR3 DNA reads TGTGCCAGCAGCTTGGGTCCCGGGGGTCGTTACGAGCAGTACTTC. It codes for CASSLGPGGRYEQYF.

The rearrangement links TRBV7-9 to TRBJ2-7; TRBD1 aligns across 8 bases. CDR1 is SEHNR and CDR2 is FQNEAQ in the germline V gene (reference sequence). Germline trimming cut 11 bases from V and 3 bases from J; bases unmatched to any gene: 3. The CDR3 runs to 11 residues. For the CDR3, the DNA is TGTGCCGGACAGGGAAACTACGAGCAGTACTTC. Protein product: CAGQGNYEQYF.

The chain carries TRBV5-1 and TRBJ2-5; 7 bases align to TRBD1. Germline V gene data show CDR1 as SGHRS and CDR2 as YFSETQ. The CDR3 is made up of 16 amino acids. Unmatched junction bases numbered 11, after V lost 3 bases and J lost 3 bases. The CDR3 sequence is CASSSTTGLSEETQYF. Written as DNA, the CDR3 is TGCGCCAGCAGCTCCACGACAGGGTTGAGTGAAGAGACCCAGTACTTC.

This clone was observed a single time. The chain recombines TRBV18 with TRBJ2-7; a possible D gene is TRBD1 (6 bases). This CDR3 region has 16 residues. Germline lookup yields CDR1 KGHSH and CDR2 LQKENI. Trimming left V 1 base short and J 5 bases short, with 18 bases between. The CDR3 region is CASSPLATGEENEQYF. CDR3 sequence (DNA): TGTGCCAGCTCACCACTGGCGACAGGAGAAGAGAACGAGCAGTACTTC.

Turning to this clone: The sample carries other DNA sequences with the same CDR3. This chain links TRBV18 with TRBJ1-1; D possibly corresponds to TRBD1 (5 bases). Germline lookup yields CDR1 KGHSH and CDR2 LQKENI. The CDR3 runs 14 residues. Trimming pared 2 bases from V and 4 bases from J, leaving 11 bases between. The CDR3: CASSPSGGSTEAFF. The CDR3 region has the DNA TGTGCCAGCTCACCATCTGGGGGTTCCACTGAAGCTTTCTTT.

This clone was counted many times. This chain connects TRBV6-4 to TRBJ2-2, with no clear D. Germline CDR1 reads MRHNA; CDR2 reads SNTAGT. The V end lost 2 bases, the J end lost 3 bases, and 4 bases lay between the germline ends. This CDR3 spans 13 amino acids. The DNA for the CDR3 is TGTGCCAGCAGTGACAGGGACACCGGGGAGCTGTTTTTT. Protein sequence: CASSDRDTGELFF.

This clone was recorded once. The gene calls are TRBV2 and TRBJ2-1, with no clear D. This CDR3 has 12 amino acids. Between the trimmed V and J ends, which lost 6 bases and 4 bases, there was a span of 7 bases. The germline V gene encodes CDR1 SNHLY and CDR2 FYNNEI. The CDR3 coding sequence is TGTGCCAGCAGCGACGAGTACAATGAGCAGTTCTTC. It codes for CASSDEYNEQFF.

The rearrangement joins TRBV9 to TRBJ2-5; D unclear. This CDR3 comprises 17 residues. With 0 bases removed from V and 0 bases from J, the gap between germline ends came to 15 bases. CDR1 and CDR2 from the germline V gene are SGDLS and YYNGEE. The chain's CDR3 is CASSVGIGRSYQETQYF. CDR3 DNA sequence: TGTGCCAGCAGCGTAGGCATTGGGCGATCGTACCAAGAGACCCAGTACTTC. The whole variable domain, remainder taken from reference TRBV9 and TRBJ2-5, is DSGVTQTPKHLITATGQRVTLRCSPRSGDLSVYWYQQSLDQGLQFLIQYYNGEERAKGNILERFSAQQFPDLHSELNLSSLELGDSALYFCASSVGIGRSYQETQYFGPGTRLLVL.

This chain uses TRBV28 with TRBJ2-2; D gene uncertain. The germline CDR1 and CDR2 sequences are MDHEN and SYDVKM. The CDR3 is 12 residues long. Deletions cut 5 bases from V and 2 bases from J, with 3 bases between. The CDR3 DNA sequence: TGTGCCAGCAGTCCTAACACCGGGGAGCTGTTTTTT. Its protein is CASSPNTGELFF.

The chain combines TRBV7-9 with TRBJ2-7; 7 bases agree with TRBD1. The CDR3 is 17 residues long. In germline, CDR1 is SEHNR, CDR2 FQNEAQ (reference sequence). V shed 4 bases, J shed 4 bases, and the junction held 16 bases outside the gene matches. The CDR3 DNA sequence: TGTGCCAGCAGCTCTAGGGGATACCGGGACAGCGATTACGAGCAGTACTTC. Its translation: CASSSRGYRDSDYEQYF.

The V and J genes are TRBV11-3 and TRBJ2-1, with D maybe TRBD2 (6 bases). V was shortened by 4 bases and J by 1 base, with 11 bases between the two germline ends. CDR1 and CDR2 from the germline V gene are SGHNT and YENEEA. The CDR3 has 15 amino acids. The CDR3 here is CASSSGLNSYNEQFF. The CDR3 coding sequence is TGTGCCAGCAGCTCGGGACTTAATTCCTACAATGAGCAGTTCTTC.

The J gene is TRBJ2-3, the V gene TRBV19; 8 positions match TRBD2. The germline V gene encodes CDR1 LNHDA and CDR2 SQIVND (reference sequence). The CDR3 is 15 amino acids. J was trimmed by 1 base and V by 10 bases; bases with no gene match: 10. Here the CDR3 reads CATRRREAGTDTQYF. In nucleotides, the CDR3 is TGTGCCACGCGACGGCGGGAGGCCGGCACAGATACGCAGTATTTT.

This clone was seen only once. This chain joins TRBV5-1 and TRBJ1-4; the D gene is possibly TRBD1 (6 bases). V was clipped by 7 bases and J by 8 bases, with 27 bases between them. Germline V gene lookup returns CDR1 SGHRS and CDR2 YFSETQ. CDR3 size: 17 residues. The CDR3 coding sequence is TGCGCCAGCGGACGGGGCAACCAGGGGATTTCGAGCGAAAAACTGTTTTTT. Residues: CASGRGNQGISSEKLFF.

Turning to this clone: Other DNA sequences in this specimen translate into the identical CDR3. This chain joins TRBV5-1 and TRBJ2-7; TRBD2 matches at 7 bases. This CDR3 has 14 residues. Germline assignment: CDR1 SGHRS and CDR2 YFSETQ. The junction had 3 bases not matched to a gene; V was cut back by 1 base and J by 2 bases. In DNA form, the CDR3 reads TGCGCCAGCAGCTTGAGTCGGGGGGCCTACGAGCAGTACTTC. This sequence encodes CASSLSRGAYEQYF.

V is TRBV4-1 and J is TRBJ2-7, with TRBD2 as a possible D gene (6 bases). The V gene's germline CDR1 is MGHRA and CDR2 YSYEKL. V was shortened by 2 bases and J by 0 bases, with 17 bases between the two germline ends. The CDR3 runs 17 residues. CDR3 in DNA: TGCGCCAGCAGCCAAACTTCTAGCGTCCTGAGCTCCTACGAGCAGTACTTC. Encoded protein: CASSQTSSVLSSYEQYF.

The J gene is TRBJ1-5, the V gene TRBV6-1; 7 bases are a match to TRBD1. With 6 bases clipped from V and 5 bases from J, the junction kept 7 bases outside the gene matches. The CDR3 length is 14 residues. Germline V gives CDR1 MNHNS, CDR2 SASEGT. Here the CDR3 DNA reads TGTGCCAGCAGGAGGGACAGCAAGGATCAGCCCCAGCATTTT. Protein product: CASRRDSKDQPQHF.

The CDR3 is CASSHDITSSYEQYF. The DNA for the CDR3 is TGTGCCAGCAGCCATGACATCACGAGCTCCTACGAGCAGTACTTC. The gene calls are TRBV7-2 and TRBJ2-7; the D is unclear. The CDR3 is 15 amino acids. The V and J ends lost 5 bases and 0 bases respectively, with 14 bases between them. CDR1 SGHTA and CDR2 FQGNSA come from the germline V gene.

The chain employs TRBV4-1 and TRBJ2-7, with D perhaps matching TRBD1 or TRBD2 (5 bases each). Looked up from germline, CDR1 is MGHRA and CDR2 is YSYEKL. Between the trimmed V and J ends, which lost 0 bases and 2 bases, there was a span of 14 bases. This CDR3 contains 16 residues. CDR3 coding DNA: TGCGCCAGCAGCCAAGATATCGGGGCCGGAGCCTACGAGCAGTACTTC. Translation gives CASSQDIGAGAYEQYF.

This clone was seen just once. This chain's CDR3 is CASSLMAGYTGELFF. Written as DNA, the CDR3 is TGTGCCAGCAGCTTAATGGCGGGGTACACCGGGGAGCTGTTTTTT. The chain recombines TRBV7-3 with TRBJ2-2, with D perhaps TRBD2 (6 bases). Trimming shortened V by 1 base and J by 3 bases, and 9 bases separated the two germline ends. This CDR3 region has 15 residues. The germline V gene encodes CDR1 SGHTA and CDR2 FQGTGA.